A single sample gave rise to the 27 T cell receptor beta chains below, sequenced in a study of OX40 agonist ivuxolimab in advanced cancers. TCRdb's table, derived via immunoSEQ multiplex PCR, lists solely in-frame clones and lacks some. The data contain 60,000 to 100,000 clones, 70% to 85% of them singletons. The sequenced sample was CD4+ or CD8+ T cells sorted from blood, obtained in a trial of the OX40 agonist ivuxolimab. All receptors derive from an adult with an advanced solid tumor such as melanoma, head and neck, liver or kidney cancer.

This chain uses TRBV6-5 with TRBJ1-2; no clear D. The CDR3 spans 13 residues. Germline V CDR1 and CDR2: MNHEY, SVGAGI. V lost 4 bases and J 7 bases, leaving 13 bases between the germline ends. The CDR3: CASSSSGMGGYTF. The CDR3 DNA reads as TGTGCCAGCAGTTCCAGTGGTATGGGTGGCTACACCTTC.

V is TRBV4-1 and J is TRBJ1-2; D not resolved. CDR1 MGHRA and CDR2 YSYEKL come from the germline V gene. This CDR3 region has 15 residues. Trimming left V 3 bases short and J 4 bases short, with 15 bases between. The CDR3 nucleotides are TGCGCCAGCAGCCAGGACGGCAACTCTCTCTATGGCTACACCTTC. Translation: CASSQDGNSLYGYTF.

CDR3 sequence reads: CASSVAQGGEQYF. DNA of the CDR3: TGTGCCAGCAGCGTAGCTCAGGGTGGCGAGCAGTACTTC. This chain uses TRBV9 with TRBJ2-7; TRBD1 is a possible D gene (5 bases). The length of the CDR3 is 13 residues. V lost 0 bases and J lost 6, with 10 bases in between. The germline V gene encodes CDR1 SGDLS and CDR2 YYNGEE.

This clone was picked up a small number of times. V is TRBV7-2 and J is TRBJ1-3; D is unresolved. Per germline, CDR1 SGHTA and CDR2 FQGNSA. CDR3 length: 13 residues. With 2 bases removed from V and 8 bases from J, the gap between germline ends came to 10 bases. CDR3 loop: CASSLSPGDTIYF. The CDR3 bases are TGTGCCAGCAGCTTAAGTCCCGGAGACACCATATATTTT.

This chain uses TRBV28 with TRBJ2-7; 8 bases align to TRBD1. Germline lookup yields CDR1 MDHEN and CDR2 SYDVKM. With 6 bases clipped from V and 6 bases from J, the junction kept 7 bases outside the gene matches. This CDR3 spans 13 amino acids. The DNA of the CDR3 is TGTGCCAGCAGCCAGGGGGCTTCGGGCGAGCAGTACTTC. It translates to CASSQGASGEQYF. Full variable domain (rest looked up from reference TRBV28 and TRBJ2-7): DVKVTQSSRYLVKRTGEKVFLECVQDMDHENMFWYRQDPGLGLRLIYFSYDVKMKEKGDIPEGYSVSREKKERFSLILESASTNQTSMYLCASSQGASGEQYFGPGTRLTVT.

The CDR3 nucleotides are TGCGCCAGCAGGGAGGAGGGCTATGGCTACACCTTC. This sequence encodes CASREEGYGYTF. The chain links TRBV5-1 to TRBJ1-2; no clear D. This CDR3 is 12 amino acids long. Germline V gene sequence: CDR1 SGHRS, CDR2 YFSETQ. Trimming left V 5 bases short and J 4 bases short, with 9 bases between.

This chain connects TRBV7-2 to TRBJ2-2, with 12 bases matching TRBD1. The trim removed 5 bases at V and 2 bases at J, leaving 3 bases unmatched. Germline values: CDR1 SGHTA, CDR2 FQGNSA. The CDR3 is 16 amino acids. The CDR3 is CASSPGQGANTGELFF. CDR3 nucleotide sequence: TGTGCCAGCAGCCCGGGACAGGGGGCTAACACCGGGGAGCTGTTTTTT.

The chain links TRBV18 to TRBJ2-7, with 10 positions matching TRBD1. CDR3 size: 15 residues. Germline assignment: CDR1 KGHSH and CDR2 LQKENI. Germline trimming cut 6 bases from V and 2 bases from J; bases unmatched to any gene: 7. As DNA, the CDR3 is TGTGCCAGCTCGACCGGGACAGGGGTTCCCTACGAGCAGTACTTC. Its translation: CASSTGTGVPYEQYF.

This rearrangement joins TRBV19 to TRBJ1-1; D is ambiguous. The V gene's germline CDR1 is LNHDA and CDR2 SQIVND (reference sequence). The CDR3 consists of 13 residues. The V and J ends lost 7 bases and 1 base respectively, with 10 bases between them. The CDR3 coding sequence is TGTGCCAGTAAGCACTACAGGAACACTGAAGCTTTCTTT. Its protein product is CASKHYRNTEAFF. Supplemented by reference TRBV19 and TRBJ1-1, the full variable domain reads DGGITQSPKYLFRKEGQNVTLSCEQNLNHDAMYWYRQDPGQGLRLIYYSQIVNDFQKGDIAEGYSVSREKKESFPLTVTSAQKNPTAFYLCASKHYRNTEAFFGQGTRLTVV.

V usage is TRBV18 and J usage is TRBJ2-5, with TRBD1 matching 8 bases. TRBJ2-7 matches the DNA end more closely, so the J call is doubtful. Germline CDR1 is KGHSH and CDR2 is LQKENI. CDR3 length: 13 residues. The CDR3 region is CASSSGTGYEQYF. The CDR3 nucleotides read TGTGCCAGCTCATCCGGGACAGGCTACGAGCAGTACTTC.

The CDR3 region is CSVAGTENSPLHF. The CDR3 DNA reads TGCAGCGTTGCTGGGACTGAAAATTCACCCCTCCACTTT. This chain links TRBV29-1 with TRBJ1-6, with a tentative D call TRBD1 (5 bases). CDR3 length equals 13 residues. Germline V gene data show CDR1 as SQVTM and CDR2 as ANQGSEA. V was clipped by 4 bases and J by 7 bases, with 11 bases between them. The full variable domain, completed using reference TRBV29-1 and TRBJ1-6, is SAVISQKPSRDICQRGTSLTIQCQVDSQVTMMFWYRQQPGQSLTLIATANQGSEATYESGFVIDKFPISRPNLTFSTLTVSNMSPEDSSIYLCSVAGTENSPLHFGNGTRLTVT.

The chain carries TRBV2 and TRBJ1-1; the match to TRBD1 covers 11 bases. The length of the CDR3 is 17 residues. J lost 5 bases, V lost 5 bases, and 13 bases had no gene match. Germline-derived CDR1 and CDR2 are SNHLY and FYNNEI. The CDR3 loop is CASSTGQGALSRTEAFF. In DNA form, the CDR3 reads TGTGCCAGCAGTACCGGACAGGGGGCGCTTTCTCGGACTGAAGCTTTCTTT.

This chain connects TRBV7-8 to TRBJ2-3; 10 nucleotides line up with TRBD2. V lost 3 bases to trimming and J lost 4 bases; unmatched junction nucleotides: 7. The CDR3 extends over 16 amino acids. In germline, CDR1 is SGHVS, CDR2 FQNEAQ. This CDR3 is CASSLGLAGGPDTQYF. Here the CDR3 DNA reads TGTGCCAGCAGCTTGGGCTTAGCGGGAGGACCAGATACGCAGTATTTT.

The V gene is TRBV7-2, the J gene TRBJ2-7; D perhaps matches TRBD1 (6 bases). This CDR3 comprises 15 residues. Per the germline V gene, CDR1 is SGHTA and CDR2 is FQGNSA. V shed 3 bases and J shed 6 bases, with 18 bases lying between them. The CDR3 reads CASSFRGHPPLEQYF. CDR3 DNA: TGTGCCAGCAGCTTTAGGGGACACCCGCCGCTCGAGCAGTACTTC. Filled out from reference TRBV7-2 and TRBJ2-7, the complete variable domain reads GAGVSQSPSNKVTEKGKDVELRCDPISGHTALYWYRQSLGQGLEFLIYFQGNSAPDKSGLPSDRFSAERTGGSVSTLTIQRTQQEDSAVYLCASSFRGHPPLEQYFGPGTRLTVT.

The chain carries TRBV7-2 and TRBJ2-1; 9 positions match TRBD1. Trimming at V came to 5 bases and at J to 3 bases, leaving 8 bases not matched to a gene. Germline loops: CDR1 SGHTA, CDR2 FQGNSA. The CDR3 has 16 amino acids. The CDR3 bases are TGTGCCAGCAGCGAACCCGGGACAGGGAGCTACAATGAGCAGTTCTTC. Residues: CASSEPGTGSYNEQFF.

This chain connects TRBV5-6 to TRBJ1-2, with 7 bases matching TRBD1. The CDR3 is 14 amino acids. V was clipped by 7 bases and J by 2 bases; unmatched bases: 8. In germline, CDR1 is SGHDT, CDR2 YYEEEE. The CDR3 loop reads CASRGRTGNYGYTF. DNA of the CDR3: TGTGCCAGCCGAGGCAGGACAGGCAACTATGGCTACACCTTC.

This chain links TRBV9 with TRBJ1-1; perhaps TRBD1 as D (5 bases). With 0 bases removed from V and 2 bases from J, the gap between germline ends came to 14 bases. Germline V gene sequence: CDR1 SGDLS, CDR2 YYNGEE. The CDR3 is 16 amino acids. The CDR3 is CASSVARDLLNTEAFF. As DNA, the CDR3 is TGTGCCAGCAGCGTAGCCCGGGACCTACTAAACACTGAAGCTTTCTTT.

This chain uses TRBV28 with TRBJ2-7, with 7 bases aligning to TRBD1. Germline V gene sequence: CDR1 MDHEN, CDR2 SYDVKM. The CDR3 is 15 amino acids. With V trimmed by 6 bases and J by 4 bases, 12 bases remained unmatched. The CDR3 DNA is TGTGCCAGCAGCACATCGGGGCAGGGGGATTACGAGCAGTACTTC. Amino acids: CASSTSGQGDYEQYF.

This chain connects TRBV18 to TRBJ1-1; TRBD1 aligns across 9 bases. V was clipped by 6 bases and J by 7 bases; unmatched bases: 15. The germline V gene encodes CDR1 KGHSH and CDR2 LQKENI. This CDR3 is built from 16 residues. Here the CDR3 reads CASSLSRDRAGGEAFF. CDR3 bases: TGTGCCAGCTCCCTGTCCCGGGACAGGGCGGGGGGTGAAGCTTTCTTT. The full variable domain, completed using reference TRBV18 and TRBJ1-1, is NAGVMQNPRHLVRRRGQEARLRCSPMKGHSHVYWYRQLPEEGLKFMVYLQKENIIDESGMPKERFSAEFPKEGPSILRIQQVVRGDSAAYFCASSLSRDRAGGEAFFGQGTRLTVV.

This rearrangement joins TRBV28 to TRBJ1-5; no reliable D call. Between the trimmed V and J ends, which lost 3 bases and 3 bases, there was a span of 9 bases. Germline V gene sequence: CDR1 MDHEN, CDR2 SYDVKM. CDR3 length equals 14 residues. The CDR3 DNA reads as TGTGCCAGCAGTTTTATAGGCCTCAATCAGCCCCAGCATTTT. It specifies CASSFIGLNQPQHF.

The V call is TRBV7-9, the J call TRBJ1-4; no definite D call. Germline CDR1 SEHNR, CDR2 FQNEAQ (reference sequence). The CDR3 has 14 residues. The ends were cut back, 2 bases at V and 4 bases at J, with 8 bases in the middle. CDR3 DNA sequence: TGTGCCAGCAGCTTACCCCGGATTAATGAAAAACTGTTTTTT. Its translation: CASSLPRINEKLFF.

The J gene is TRBJ2-1, the V gene TRBV11-2; D gene unclear. The CDR3 has 13 amino acids. Germline CDR1 reads SGHAT; CDR2 reads FQNNGV. The V gene lost 2 bases and the J gene lost 4 bases, with 6 bases spanning the gap. The CDR3 spells CASSLSTYNEQFF. The CDR3 region has the DNA TGTGCCAGCAGCTTAAGTACATACAATGAGCAGTTCTTC. The full variable domain, rest sourced from reference TRBV11-2 and TRBJ2-1, is EAGVAQSPRYKIIEKRQSVAFWCNPISGHATLYWYQQILGQGPKLLIQFQNNGVVDDSQLPKDRFSAERLKGVDSTLKIQPAKLEDSAVYLCASSLSTYNEQFFGPGTRLTVL.

This chain joins TRBV18 and TRBJ1-1, with D hard to call. Trimming left V 1 base short and J 0 bases short, with 9 bases between. The germline gives CDR1 KGHSH, CDR2 LQKENI. The CDR3 has 15 amino acids. The CDR3 spells CASSPQSVMNTEAFF. DNA of the CDR3: TGTGCCAGCTCACCACAGTCGGTGATGAACACTGAAGCTTTCTTT.

V is TRBV10-3 and J is TRBJ2-1, with D maybe TRBD1 (8 bases). CDR3 length: 13 amino acids. The V end was cut by 9 bases, the J end by 6 bases, with 15 bases between. CDR1 is ENHRY, CDR2 SYGVKD, per germline. The CDR3 sequence: CAIAGQATNEQFF. The CDR3 bases are TGTGCCATAGCGGGACAGGCTACCAATGAGCAGTTCTTC.

The CDR3 DNA is TGCGCCAGCAGCGGCGACAATGAGCAGTTCTTC. The encoded protein is CASSGDNEQFF. The chain is built from TRBV5-1 and TRBJ2-1, with unresolved D. Germline loops: CDR1 SGHRS, CDR2 YFSETQ. Trimming took 4 bases from V and 5 from J, leaving 4 bases between them. The CDR3 has 11 residues.

This clone was seen more than once but under ten times. The CDR3 DNA sequence: TGTGCCAGCAGTTTACGGTTAGGACAGACTGAGCAGTACTTC. It codes for CASSLRLGQTEQYF. The V gene is TRBV27, the J gene TRBJ2-7; D may be TRBD1 (6 bases). Between the trimmed V and J ends, which lost 2 bases and 7 bases, there was a span of 15 bases. Germline loops: CDR1 MNHEY, CDR2 SMNVEV (reference sequence). The CDR3 consists of 14 residues.

The V and J genes are TRBV28 and TRBJ1-6, with D unclear. CDR1 and CDR2 from the germline V gene are MDHEN and SYDVKM. V lost 3 bases and J 10 bases, leaving 10 bases between the germline ends. This CDR3 spans 13 amino acids. This chain's CDR3 is CASSFGYRSPLHF. In DNA form, the CDR3 reads TGTGCCAGCAGTTTTGGGTATCGCTCACCCCTCCACTTT. Looking up the rest from reference TRBV28 and TRBJ1-6 gives the full variable domain: DVKVTQSSRYLVKRTGEKVFLECVQDMDHENMFWYRQDPGLGLRLIYFSYDVKMKEKGDIPEGYSVSREKKERFSLILESASTNQTSMYLCASSFGYRSPLHFGNGTRLTVT.